A selection of T cell receptor beta chains follows, all from one sample in a study of T cells after yellow fever vaccination. Via MiXCR, TCRdb re-called the 5' RACE reads, giving one row per CDR3 protein. The data contain 60,000 to 75,000 distinct CDR3 sequences, just over 6.5% of them singletons. The sequencing here drew on CD8+ T cells sorted from PBMCs, taken roughly seven weeks after the first yellow fever vaccination. The origin of the receptors is a man between 18 and 29 years old who received the YFV17D yellow fever vaccine. Each CDR3 is given with its conserved first and last residue. A D gene is named only where the DNA matches it firmly. A clone size is listed for some rows: how often the clone was seen (once, few, many), or a class if it is expanded.

CDR3: CASSLAGTGGNQPQHF
DNA: TGTGCCAGCAGTTTGGCGGGAACCGGGGGCAATCAGCCCCAGCATTTT
J: TRBJ1-5
V: TRBV28
size: many
D: .

CDR3: CASSVVTGKGYEQYF
DNA: TGTGCCAGCAGCGTAGTTACAGGGAAAGGCTACGAGCAGTACTTC
J: TRBJ2-7
V: TRBV9
size: many
D: .

CDR3: CASSYSRGLGTEAFF
DNA: TGTGCCAGCAGTTACTCACGGGGGCTAGGCACTGAAGCTTTCTTT
J: TRBJ1-1
V: TRBV6-5
size: .
D: .

CDR3: CASSFRSSTDTQYF
DNA: TGTGCCAGCAGCTTCAGGAGCAGCACAGATACGCAGTATTTT
J: TRBJ2-3
V: TRBV7-9
size: many
D: .

CDR3: CASSAWGTGDEQFF
DNA: TGTGCCAGCAGCGCCTGGGGGACGGGAGATGAGCAGTTCTTC
J: TRBJ2-1
V: TRBV9
size: many
D: .

CDR3: CASSLGQGTEAFF
DNA: TGTGCCAGCAGCTTAGGGCAGGGCACTGAAGCTTTCTTT
J: TRBJ1-1
V: TRBV19
size: many
D: .

CDR3: CASSTGTSNGDTQYF
DNA: TGTGCCAGCAGTACCGGGACTAGCAACGGGGATACGCAGTATTTT
J: TRBJ2-3
V: TRBV6-1
size: few
D: TRBD2

CDR3: CASSFGGADYGYTF
DNA: TGTGCCAGCAGTTTTGGGGGCGCGGACTATGGCTACACCTTC
J: TRBJ1-2
V: TRBV12-3/TRBV12-4
size: few
D: .

CDR3: CASSARETNQPQHF
DNA: TGTGCCAGCAGCGCCCGGGAGACCAATCAGCCCCAGCATTTT
J: TRBJ1-5
V: TRBV9
size: many
D: .

CDR3: CASSSQKRGPYGYTF
DNA: TGTGCCAGCAGTTCCCAGAAACGGGGGCCCTATGGCTACACCTTC
J: TRBJ1-2
V: TRBV12-3/TRBV12-4
size: many
D: .

CDR3: CASSSTGGPQETQYF
DNA: TGTGCCAGCAGCTCAACAGGGGGCCCCCAAGAGACCCAGTACTTC
J: TRBJ2-5
V: TRBV11-2
size: many
D: TRBD1

CDR3: CASSPDSALATQYF
DNA: TGCGCCAGCAGCCCCGATTCGGCGCTGGCTACGCAGTATTTT
J: TRBJ2-3
V: TRBV4-1
size: few
D: .

CDR3: CASSLGGLAFNNGELFF
DNA: TGTGCCAGCAGCTTAGGAGGACTAGCGTTCAACAACGGGGAGCTGTTTTTT
J: TRBJ2-2
V: TRBV7-2
size: .
D: TRBD2

CDR3: CSAREGLTQYF
DNA: TGCAGTGCTAGAGAGGGCCTCACCCAGTACTTC
J: TRBJ2-5
V: TRBV20-1
size: .
D: .

CDR3: CASSVGTSLYNEQFF
DNA: TGTGCCAGCAGCGTAGGGACTAGTCTCTACAATGAGCAGTTCTTC
J: TRBJ2-1
V: TRBV9
size: many
D: TRBD2

CDR3: CASSLRQDDYNEQFF
DNA: TGTGCCAGCAGCTTACGGCAGGACGATTACAATGAGCAGTTCTTC
J: TRBJ2-1
V: TRBV7-2
size: many
D: .

CDR3: CASSVGHSGANVLTF
DNA: TGTGCCAGCAGTGTAGGACACTCTGGGGCCAACGTCCTGACTTTC
J: TRBJ2-6
V: TRBV25-1
size: many
D: .

CDR3: CASSAEEDTQYF
DNA: TGTGCCAGCAGTGCCGAGGAGGATACGCAGTATTTT
J: TRBJ2-3
V: TRBV6-2/TRBV6-3
size: many
D: .

CDR3: CASSSGQGLTGELFF
DNA: TGTGCTAGCAGCTCGGGACAGGGATTGACCGGGGAGCTGTTTTTT
J: TRBJ2-2
V: TRBV7-7
size: many
D: TRBD1

CDR3: CASSQGPGNPAGNTIYF
DNA: TGCGCCAGCAGCCAAGGCCCAGGGAATCCTGCTGGAAACACCATATATTTT
J: TRBJ1-3
V: TRBV4-1
size: many
D: .

CDR3: CASSLSGLSTGELFF
DNA: TGTGCCAGCAGTTTATCTGGACTATCGACCGGGGAGCTGTTTTTT
J: TRBJ2-2
V: TRBV27
size: .
D: .

CDR3: CASSPRLAGLTDTQYF
DNA: TGTGCCAGCAGTCCAAGACTAGCGGGCCTCACAGATACGCAGTATTTT
J: TRBJ2-3
V: TRBV12-3/TRBV12-4
size: many
D: TRBD2

CDR3: CASSYSRETDGYTF
DNA: TGTGCCAGCAGTTACAGTAGGGAGACGGATGGCTACACCTTC
J: TRBJ1-2
V: TRBV6-5
size: .
D: .

CDR3: CASSLASTAAGNTIYF
DNA: TGTGCCAGCAGCTTAGCGTCAACAGCGGCTGGAAACACCATATATTTT
J: TRBJ1-3
V: TRBV7-9
size: .
D: .

CDR3: CSAKTTGARGVTGELFF
DNA: TGCAGTGCCAAAACCACGGGGGCGCGGGGAGTTACCGGGGAGCTGTTTTTT
J: TRBJ2-2
V: TRBV20-1
size: many
D: .

CDR3: CAISSRQGPSYEQYF
DNA: TGTGCCATCAGCAGCCGACAGGGACCCTCCTACGAGCAGTACTTC
J: TRBJ2-7
V: TRBV10-3
size: many
D: TRBD1

CDR3: CASSRDLSSTNYGYTF
DNA: TGCGCCAGCAGCCGCGACCTCAGTTCCACTAACTATGGCTACACCTTC
J: TRBJ1-2
V: TRBV5-1
size: many
D: .

CDR3: CASSSTIHNQPQHF
DNA: TGTGCCAGCAGCTCCACCATACACAATCAGCCCCAGCATTTT
J: TRBJ1-5
V: TRBV28
size: .
D: .

CDR3: CASSQEVGPLYNEQFF
DNA: TGTGCCAGCAGCCAAGAGGTGGGACCCCTCTACAATGAGCAGTTCTTC
J: TRBJ2-1
V: TRBV14
size: many
D: .